These 2 T cell receptor beta chains were all obtained from the same sample, sequenced in a study of vaccination and CD4 T cells after COVID-19. No antigen has been identified for these receptors. With the Oncomine TCR Beta short-read assay, DNA from cultured CD4+ T cells was sequenced. Each CDR3 protein is one row after TCRdb ran MiXCR on the PCR reads. Of around 14,000 distinct CDR3 sequences listed, 50% to 55% are singletons. As to treatment: approximately 10-day PBMC culture with coronavirus spike peptide pools or control peptides (ViraFEST assay). What was sequenced was CD4+ T cells from blood, cultured in vitro. The receptor source for this set is a human donor who had recovered from COVID-19.

The gene calls are TRBV30 and TRBJ1-2, with a weak D call TRBD1 (5 bases). In germline, CDR1 is GTSNPN, CDR2 SVGIG (reference sequence). The CDR3 is 14 residues long. V was cut by 4 bases and J by 5 bases, with 17 bases left in between. In DNA, the CDR3 is TGTGCCTGGAACCCGAGGGGCGGGCTGTATGGCTACACCTTC. Protein product: CAWNPRGGLYGYTF.

This clonotype rates as large. The J gene is TRBJ2-3, the V gene TRBV6-1; TRBD1 matches 7 bases. V lost 4 bases to trimming and J lost 2 bases; unmatched junction nucleotides: 6. The CDR3 has 15 residues. In germline, CDR1 is MNHNS, CDR2 SASEGT. Here the CDR3 reads CASSGRDRPTDTQYF. In DNA form, the CDR3 reads TGTGCCAGCAGTGGCCGGGACAGACCCACAGATACGCAGTATTTT.